This record covers a single T cell receptor (beta chain). Its antigen is currently unknown. With 5 bases clipped from V and 4 bases from J, the junction kept 7 bases outside the gene matches. The germline V gene has CDR1 MGHDK and CDR2 SYGVNS. This CDR3 comprises 16 residues. This specimen comes from a study of cytomegalovirus exposure and HLA in healthy donors. Study-level results: Prediction of most subjects' HLA-A and HLA-B alleles by TCR beta sequences was reportedly accurate. Per a later analysis, approximately 16,000 TCR beta sequences showed association with HLA alleles at 0.05 false discovery rate. Roughly even sequencing depth across donors was the assumption behind the presence/absence analyses.

The PCR made use of 60 Vbeta and 13 Jbeta primers. Profiling relied on immunoSEQ multiplex PCR, and the TCRdb table lists in-frame clones only, not all of them. The sample lists 200,000 to 250,000 clones; roughly 79% were seen once. The chain joins TRBV25-1 to TRBJ2-6; 8 bases match TRBD1. The TCR was taken from a middle-aged woman in good health and CMV-seronegative. What was sequenced was PBMCs. The DNA of the CDR3 is TGTGCCAGCAGTTACACAGGGGGTTCAGGGGCCAACGTCCTGACTTTC. Its translation: CASSYTGGSGANVLTF.